These 18 T cell receptor beta chains came from one sample sequenced in a study of cytomegalovirus exposure and HLA in healthy donors. Primers for the PCR totalled 60 Vbeta and 13 Jbeta. Assay: immunoSEQ multiplex PCR; the TCRdb copy retains only in-frame clones and omits some. The table has under 100,000 clones, around 77% seen once. Sequencing was carried out using PBMCs. Receptors originate from a man aged 50-60 years in good health and CMV-seronegative.

The chain joins TRBV2 to TRBJ1-6; 8 nucleotides agree with TRBD1. Per the germline V gene, CDR1 is SNHLY and CDR2 is FYNNEI. V lost 4 bases and J lost 5; bases outside the gene matches: 4. The CDR3 consists of 15 residues. In DNA form, the CDR3 reads TGTGCCAGCAGTGTTCAGGGGGCAAATAATTCACCCCTCCACTTT. This gives the protein CASSVQGANNSPLHF.

The sample holds one count of this clone. The chain combines TRBV6-1 with TRBJ2-2, with a weak D call TRBD1 (6 bases). The CDR3 sequence is 18 residues long. Between the trimmed V and J ends, which lost 4 bases and 0 bases, there was a span of 18 bases. The germline CDR1 and CDR2 sequences are MNHNS and SASEGT. The CDR3 coding sequence is TGTGCCAGCAGTGCAAAAAGGGTGAACAGGGCGAACACCGGGGAGCTGTTTTTT. It translates to CASSAKRVNRANTGELFF.

This chain links TRBV21-1 with TRBJ1-4; whether TRBD1, the table's D call, matches the DNA was not checked. TRBV21-1 is a pseudogene segment. The length of the CDR3 is 18 residues. The CDR3 DNA reads as TGTGCCAGCAGCAAAGAAGGGACAGGTTATGCAACTAATGAAAAACTGTTTTTT. Protein: CASSKEGTGYATNEKLFF.

The CDR3 spells CASSLGHENSPLHF. CDR3 nucleotide sequence: TGTGCCAGCAGCTTGGGACACGAAAATTCACCCCTCCACTTT. The V gene is TRBV7-8, the J gene TRBJ1-6, with D possibly being TRBD1 (6 bases). V lost 3 bases, J lost 7 bases, and 10 bases lay in between. The CDR3 is 14 residues long. The germline V gene has CDR1 SGHVS and CDR2 FQNEAQ.

The gene calls are TRBV6-1 and TRBJ2-5, with 7 bases matching TRBD1. J gave up 4 bases and V 1 base, and 3 bases lay outside the gene matches. The CDR3 extends over 14 amino acids. Germline CDR1 is MNHNS and CDR2 is SASEGT. DNA of the CDR3: TGTGCCAGCAGTGAAGATAGGGGGCGAGAGACCCAGTACTTC. It encodes CASSEDRGRETQYF.

V is TRBV18 and J is TRBJ2-3; 14 bases map to TRBD2. Germline lookup yields CDR1 KGHSH and CDR2 LQKENI. The CDR3 has 16 amino acids. Trimming removed 0 bases from V and 5 bases from J; junction bases left unmatched: 1. CDR3 in DNA: TGTGCCAGCTCACCACCTGGACTAGCGGGGGGAGATACGCAGTATTTT. This codes for CASSPPGLAGGDTQYF.

Points on this clone: Sequence at one end of the junction differs from germline and may be a read error. The rearrangement joins TRBV7-2 to TRBJ2-1, with 11 bases matching TRBD2. The CDR3 is 15 residues long. Germline V CDR1 and CDR2: SGHTA, FQGNSA. The CDR3 loop is CASSPTSGRYNEQLF. As DNA, the CDR3 is TGTGCCAGCAGCCCTACTAGCGGGAGATACAATGAGCAGCTCTTC.

The chain carries TRBV4-1 and TRBJ1-1; D is undetermined. CDR1 is MGHRA, CDR2 YSYEKL, per germline. Between the trimmed V and J ends, which lost 1 base and 4 bases, there was a span of 19 bases. This CDR3 comprises 17 residues. For the CDR3, the DNA is TGCGCCAGCAGCCAAGGCCGGGCCAGAGGGATAGGCACTGAAGCTTTCTTT. Encoded protein: CASSQGRARGIGTEAFF.

The chain links TRBV5-1 to TRBJ2-3, with a tentative D call TRBD1 (6 bases). V was clipped by 0 bases and J by 4 bases, with 9 bases between them. CDR1 and CDR2 (germline): SGHRS, YFSETQ. The CDR3 loop spans 14 amino acids. CDR3 amino acids: CASSLDTGPDTQYF. Here the CDR3 DNA reads TGCGCCAGCAGCTTGGATACAGGGCCAGATACGCAGTATTTT.

CDR3 in DNA: TGTGCCAGCACCTCCGTGCGCTCTGGAAACACCATATATTTT. It is translated as CASTSVRSGNTIYF. This chain links TRBV28 with TRBJ1-3; D call uncertain. CDR1 is MDHEN, CDR2 SYDVKM, per germline. The CDR3 consists of 14 residues. V dropped 7 bases and J dropped 0 bases, with 10 bases sitting between them.

For the CDR3, the DNA is TGCGCCAGCCGACCCCCTCTTGGGACTAGCGGGGGGGATGGGGCGGAGACCCAGTACTTC. Protein sequence: CASRPPLGTSGGDGAETQYF. The V call is TRBV23-1, the J call TRBJ2-5, with 16 bases lining up with TRBD2. TRBV23-1 is treated as an ORF (open reading frame) with a function not yet certain. Unmatched junction bases numbered 20, after V lost 8 bases and J lost 5 bases. The CDR3 contains 20 residues.

The rearrangement joins TRBV19 to TRBJ2-3, with TRBD2 identical over 8 bases. Trimming cost V 4 bases and J 5 bases; bases outside gene matches: 11. The CDR3 consists of 16 residues. Germline CDR1 and CDR2: LNHDA and SQIVND (reference sequence). CDR3 protein: CASSTMPGGGVDTQYF. The CDR3, as DNA: TGTGCCAGTAGTACGATGCCGGGGGGGGGCGTAGATACGCAGTATTTT. Supplemented by reference TRBV19 and TRBJ2-3, the full variable domain reads DGGITQSPKYLFRKEGQNVTLSCEQNLNHDAMYWYRQDPGQGLRLIYYSQIVNDFQKGDIAEGYSVSREKKESFPLTVTSAQKNPTAFYLCASSTMPGGGVDTQYFGPGTRLTVL.

The chain is built from TRBV5-1 and TRBJ2-7; 8 bases match TRBD2. The CDR3 consists of 13 residues. After removal of 5 bases from V and 2 bases from J, the junction contained 3 bases not matched to a gene. CDR1 and CDR2 (germline): SGHRS, YFSETQ. DNA of the CDR3: TGCGCCAGCAGGCGGGGGGAAACCTACGAGCAGTACTTC. This codes for CASRRGETYEQYF.

V gene TRBV6-1 combines with J gene TRBJ1-3, with D possibly TRBD1 on 5 matching bases. CDR1 MNHNS and CDR2 SASEGT come from the germline V gene. This CDR3 contains 15 residues. V was pared by 11 bases and J by 2 bases, with 19 bases between. As DNA, the CDR3 is TGTGCCGGAGGACGGGGGGATGGGGCTGGAAACACCATATATTTT. Protein: CAGGRGDGAGNTIYF.

This chain connects TRBV9 to TRBJ2-2; TRBD1 matches 8 bases. V was pared by 4 bases and J by 6 bases, with 8 bases of the junction left unmatched. The CDR3 covers 15 residues. The germline V gene has CDR1 SGDLS and CDR2 YYNGEE. The CDR3 nucleotides are TGTGCCAGCAGCCGCGACAGGGGAGAGGCCGGGGAGCTGTTTTTT. Translated, it gives CASSRDRGEAGELFF.

The chain joins TRBV19 to TRBJ1-2, with 7 positions matching TRBD1. V shed 4 bases and J 2 bases; nucleotides not matched to a gene: 7. Germline V gene data show CDR1 as LNHDA and CDR2 as SQIVND (reference sequence). This CDR3 contains 15 residues. Written as DNA, the CDR3 is TGTGCCAGTAGTAGACAGGGCAAACTCAACTATGGCTACACCTTC. As protein: CASSRQGKLNYGYTF.

A few counts support this clone. This chain uses TRBV13 with TRBJ2-7; 12 positions match TRBD1. The V gene end was trimmed by 5 bases and the J gene end by 7 bases; junction bases not matched to a gene: 9. Germline CDR1 PRHDT, CDR2 FYEKMQ (reference sequence). This CDR3 contains 15 residues. The CDR3 DNA sequence: TGTGCCAGCAGCACAACGGGACAGGGGGCGCCAGAGCAGTACTTC. Residues: CASSTTGQGAPEQYF.

The chain joins TRBV7-3 to TRBJ1-1; D remains ambiguous. The germline V and J ends were trimmed by 2 bases and 2 bases, with 6 bases remaining between them. The CDR3 is 13 amino acids. Germline loops: CDR1 SGHTA, CDR2 FQGTGA. The CDR3, as DNA: TGTGCCAGCAGCTTATATCGTAACACTGAAGCTTTCTTT. Amino acids: CASSLYRNTEAFF.